The entry that follows covers one TCR beta chain sequence. The antigen remains undetermined. The data are from a study of T cell responses to AZD1222 COVID-19 vaccine. Across the study: Second doses that came at about 4 or about 12 weeks were put together. Regarding the study as a whole: Within unmutated variant regions lay the reported targets of nearly half of spike-specific TCRs. A mostly white British donor set with more females was recruited, and clonal diversity was possibly underestimated.

Produced via immunoSEQ multiplex PCR; TCRdb's table is partial and in-frame only. The data show 200,000 or so clones, with around 92% seen just once and approximately 9.6% held by the top ten. This specimen consisted of peripheral blood, obtained on day 0 of AZD1222 vaccination. The clonotype comes from an adult in good health.

CDR3 sequence: CATFLGRGRVITEAFF. CDR3 nucleotides: TGTGCCACTTTCCTGGGGCGAGGGCGAGTAATCACTGAAGCTTTCTTT. The gene calls are TRBV28 and TRBJ1-1; D possibly corresponds to TRBD1 (5 bases). V was cut by 10 bases and J by 4 bases, with 25 bases left in between. Looked up from germline, CDR1 is MDHEN and CDR2 is SYDVKM. The CDR3 spans 16 residues.